Following are 8 T cell receptor beta chains from one sample sequenced in a study of cytomegalovirus exposure and HLA in healthy donors. Primers for the PCR totalled 60 Vbeta and 13 Jbeta. TCRdb's table, derived via immunoSEQ multiplex PCR, lists solely in-frame clones and lacks some. The table lists about 240,000 clones, 81% of them singletons. The source material was PBMCs. The receptors stem from a woman in her sixties or seventies in good health and CMV-seropositive.

This chain joins TRBV7-9 and TRBJ1-5; tentative D call: TRBD1 (6 bases). With 7 bases removed from V and 7 bases from J, the gap between germline ends came to 17 bases. The length of the CDR3 is 14 residues. The germline V gene encodes CDR1 SEHNR and CDR2 FQNEAQ (reference sequence). As DNA, the CDR3 is TGTGCCAGCATCTCCGAGCAGGGGCGCCAGCCCCAGCATTTT. Translated, it gives CASISEQGRQPQHF.

The chain links TRBV9 to TRBJ1-3; 7 positions agree with TRBD1. The V and J ends lost 5 bases and 2 bases, in that order; junction bases with no gene match: 7. In germline, CDR1 is SGDLS, CDR2 YYNGEE. The length of the CDR3 is 15 residues. The CDR3 region is CASSHRGEAGNTIYF. The CDR3 DNA sequence: TGTGCCAGCAGTCACAGGGGTGAAGCTGGAAACACCATATATTTT.

The chain uses TRBV7-9 and TRBJ1-2; 7 positions agree with TRBD1. V trimming: 5 bases; J trimming: 3 bases; junction bases outside the gene matches: 6. This CDR3 region has 14 residues. Germline V gene data show CDR1 as SEHNR and CDR2 as FQNEAQ (reference sequence). CDR3 residues: CASSISGTDYGYTF. The CDR3 nucleotides read TGTGCCAGCAGCATCTCCGGGACAGACTATGGCTACACCTTC.

The V call is TRBV6-1, the J call TRBJ2-1; 11 nucleotides match TRBD2. With 5 bases clipped from V and 7 bases from J, the junction kept 7 bases outside the gene matches. The CDR3 is made up of 15 amino acids. Germline assignment: CDR1 MNHNS and CDR2 SASEGT. The CDR3 loop reads CASSLLAGAGNEQFF. CDR3 in DNA: TGTGCCAGCAGTCTACTAGCGGGAGCTGGGAATGAGCAGTTCTTC.

This clone has only a few counts. The chain recombines TRBV6-5 with TRBJ1-1; 7 positions agree with TRBD1. Germline CDR1 is MNHEY and CDR2 is SVGAGI. The J segment lost 5 bases and the V segment lost 6 bases, leaving 12 bases of the junction unmatched. The CDR3 covers 15 residues. The CDR3 is CASRRRIDRETEAFF. CDR3 in DNA: TGTGCCAGCAGGAGGAGAATCGACAGGGAAACTGAAGCTTTCTTT.

V gene TRBV5-5 combines with J gene TRBJ2-1; D may be TRBD1 (5 bases). Germline V lookup: CDR1 SGHKS, CDR2 YYEKEE (reference sequence). This CDR3 contains 13 residues. V lost 2 bases, J lost 9 bases, and 12 bases lay in between. This chain's CDR3 is CASSFSQGTEQFF. In DNA form, the CDR3 reads TGTGCCAGCAGCTTCTCCCAGGGTACTGAGCAGTTCTTC.

The chain joins TRBV6-5 to TRBJ2-7; D is perhaps TRBD1 (6 bases). Trimming left V 7 bases short and J 3 bases short, with 10 bases between. The germline V gene encodes CDR1 MNHEY and CDR2 SVGAGI. The CDR3 length is 12 residues. CDR3 sequence reads: CASKSQGYEQYF. Here the CDR3 DNA reads TGTGCCAGCAAATCACAGGGCTACGAGCAGTACTTC.

The table lists this clone with many counts. CDR3 in amino acids: CASGFTGTSNTGELFF. The DNA of the CDR3 is TGTGCTAGTGGTTTTACCGGGACTAGCAACACCGGGGAGCTGTTTTTT. This chain uses TRBV12-5 with TRBJ2-2, with 9 bases aligning to TRBD2. V lost 3 bases and J lost 2; bases outside the gene matches: 4. The germline V gene has CDR1 LGHNT and CDR2 FRNRAP. This CDR3 has 16 residues.